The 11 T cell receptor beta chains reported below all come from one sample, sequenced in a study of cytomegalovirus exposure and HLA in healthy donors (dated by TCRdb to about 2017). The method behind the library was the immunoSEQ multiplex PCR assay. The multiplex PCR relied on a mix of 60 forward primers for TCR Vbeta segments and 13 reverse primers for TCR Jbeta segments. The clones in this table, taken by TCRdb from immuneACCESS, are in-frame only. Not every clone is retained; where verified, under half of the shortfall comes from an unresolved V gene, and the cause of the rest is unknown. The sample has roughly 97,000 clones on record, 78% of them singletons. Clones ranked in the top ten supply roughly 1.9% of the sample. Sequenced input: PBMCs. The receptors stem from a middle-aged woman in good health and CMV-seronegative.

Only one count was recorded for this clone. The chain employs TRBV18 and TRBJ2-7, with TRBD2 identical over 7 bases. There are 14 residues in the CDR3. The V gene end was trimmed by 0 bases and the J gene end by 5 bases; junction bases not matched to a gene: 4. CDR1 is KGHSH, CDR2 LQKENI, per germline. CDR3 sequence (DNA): TGTGCCAGCTCACCACCCGCGGGAGACCACGAGCAGTACTTC. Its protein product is CASSPPAGDHEQYF.

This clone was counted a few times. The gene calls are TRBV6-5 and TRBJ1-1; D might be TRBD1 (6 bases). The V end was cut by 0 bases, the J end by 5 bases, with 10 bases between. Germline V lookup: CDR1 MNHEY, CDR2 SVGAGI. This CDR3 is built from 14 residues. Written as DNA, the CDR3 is TGTGCCAGCAGTTACTCGATCACAGGGACTGAAGCTTTCTTT. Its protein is CASSYSITGTEAFF.

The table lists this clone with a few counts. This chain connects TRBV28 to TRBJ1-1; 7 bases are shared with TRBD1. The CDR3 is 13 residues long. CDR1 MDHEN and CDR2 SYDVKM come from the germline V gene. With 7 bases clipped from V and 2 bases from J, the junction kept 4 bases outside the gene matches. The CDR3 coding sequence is TGTGCCAGCACGGACAGGTCAAACACTGAAGCTTTCTTT. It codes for CASTDRSNTEAFF. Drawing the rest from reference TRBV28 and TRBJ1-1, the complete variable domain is DVKVTQSSRYLVKRTGEKVFLECVQDMDHENMFWYRQDPGLGLRLIYFSYDVKMKEKGDIPEGYSVSREKKERFSLILESASTNQTSMYLCASTDRSNTEAFFGQGTRLTVV.

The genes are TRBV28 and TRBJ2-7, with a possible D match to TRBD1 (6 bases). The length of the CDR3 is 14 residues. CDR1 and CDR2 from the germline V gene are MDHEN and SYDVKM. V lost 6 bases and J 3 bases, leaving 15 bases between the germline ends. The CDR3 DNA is TGTGCCAGCAGGAGACCAGGACAGTTCTACGAGCAGTACTTC. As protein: CASRRPGQFYEQYF.

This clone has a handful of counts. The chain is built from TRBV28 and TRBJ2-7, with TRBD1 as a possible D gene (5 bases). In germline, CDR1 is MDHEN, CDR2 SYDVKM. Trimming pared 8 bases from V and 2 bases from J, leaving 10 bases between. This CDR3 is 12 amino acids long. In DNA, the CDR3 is TGTGCCAGCCAGGGAAATCCCTACGAGCAGTACTTC. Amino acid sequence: CASQGNPYEQYF.

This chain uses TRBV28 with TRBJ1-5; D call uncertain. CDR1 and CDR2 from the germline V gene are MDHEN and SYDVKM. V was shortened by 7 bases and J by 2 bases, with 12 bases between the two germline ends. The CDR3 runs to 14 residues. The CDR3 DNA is TGTGCCAGCATGATACAGTTGGGCAATCAGCCCCAGCATTTT. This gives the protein CASMIQLGNQPQHF.

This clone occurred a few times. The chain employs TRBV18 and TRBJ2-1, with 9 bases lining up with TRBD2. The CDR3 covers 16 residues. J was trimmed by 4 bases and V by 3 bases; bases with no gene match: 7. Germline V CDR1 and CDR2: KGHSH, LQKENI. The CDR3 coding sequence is TGTGCCAGCTCACCGAGATCTAGCGGGGATTACAATGAGCAGTTCTTC. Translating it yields CASSPRSSGDYNEQFF.

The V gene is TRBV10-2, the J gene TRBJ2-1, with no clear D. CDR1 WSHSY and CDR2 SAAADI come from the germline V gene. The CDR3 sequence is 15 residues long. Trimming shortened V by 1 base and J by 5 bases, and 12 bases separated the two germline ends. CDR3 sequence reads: CASSEFLEPHNEQFF. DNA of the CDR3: TGCGCCAGCAGTGAGTTCCTAGAGCCCCACAATGAGCAGTTCTTC.

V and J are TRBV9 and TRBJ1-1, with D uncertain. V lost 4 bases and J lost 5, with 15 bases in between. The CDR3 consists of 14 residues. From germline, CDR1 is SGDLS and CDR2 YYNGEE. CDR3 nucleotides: TGTGCCAGCAGCCTTGACTCGGGTCGGACTGAAGCTTTCTTT. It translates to CASSLDSGRTEAFF.

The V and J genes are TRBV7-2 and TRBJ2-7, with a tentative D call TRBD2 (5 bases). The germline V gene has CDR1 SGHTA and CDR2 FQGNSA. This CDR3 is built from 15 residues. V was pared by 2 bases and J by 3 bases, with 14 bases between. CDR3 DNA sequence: TGTGCCAGCAGCTTAAACGCGGGTCCATACTACGAGCAGTACTTC. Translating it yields CASSLNAGPYYEQYF. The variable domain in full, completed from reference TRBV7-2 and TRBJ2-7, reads GAGVSQSPSNKVTEKGKDVELRCDPISGHTALYWYRQSLGQGLEFLIYFQGNSAPDKSGLPSDRFSAERTGGSVSTLTIQRTQQEDSAVYLCASSLNAGPYYEQYFGPGTRLTVT.

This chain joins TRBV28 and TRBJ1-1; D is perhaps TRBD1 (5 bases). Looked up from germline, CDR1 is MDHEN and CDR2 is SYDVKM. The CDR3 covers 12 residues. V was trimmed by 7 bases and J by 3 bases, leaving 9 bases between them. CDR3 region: CASMGGYTEAFF. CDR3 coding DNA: TGTGCCAGCATGGGGGGTTACACTGAAGCTTTCTTT.